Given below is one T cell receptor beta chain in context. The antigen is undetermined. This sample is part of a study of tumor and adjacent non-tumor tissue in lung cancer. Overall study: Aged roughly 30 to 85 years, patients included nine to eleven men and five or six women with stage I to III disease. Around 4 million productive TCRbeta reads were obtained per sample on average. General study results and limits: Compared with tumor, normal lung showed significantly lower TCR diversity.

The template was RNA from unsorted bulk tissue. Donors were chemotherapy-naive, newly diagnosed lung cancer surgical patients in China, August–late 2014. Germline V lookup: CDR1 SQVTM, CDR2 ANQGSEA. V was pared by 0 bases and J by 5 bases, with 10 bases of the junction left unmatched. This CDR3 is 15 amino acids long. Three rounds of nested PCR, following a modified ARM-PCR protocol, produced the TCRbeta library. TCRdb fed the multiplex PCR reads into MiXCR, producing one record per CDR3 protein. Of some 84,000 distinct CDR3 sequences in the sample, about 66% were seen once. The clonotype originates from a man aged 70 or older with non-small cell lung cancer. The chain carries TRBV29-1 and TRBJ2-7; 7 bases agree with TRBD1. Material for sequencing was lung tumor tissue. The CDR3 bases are TGCAGCGTTGAAGATCCCCGGACAGGTGGCAACGAGCAGTACTTC. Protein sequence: CSVEDPRTGGNEQYF.